The 10 T cell receptor beta chains below come from one sample, sequenced in a study of cytomegalovirus exposure and HLA in healthy donors. Researchers ran the PCR with 60 Vbeta and 13 Jbeta primers. Profiled with immunoSEQ multiplex PCR; TCRdb holds only in-frame clones, not every one. The sample carries more than 85,000 clones, 81% recorded once. The sequenced sample was PBMCs. All receptors derive from a young woman in good health and CMV-seronegative.

This clone was observed a handful of times. This chain links TRBV2 with TRBJ2-1, with no clear D. The germline V gene encodes CDR1 SNHLY and CDR2 FYNNEI. Trimming pared 8 bases from V and 6 bases from J, leaving 11 bases between. The CDR3 totals 12 residues. This CDR3 reads CASGRFGNEQFF. CDR3 DNA: TGTGCCAGCGGGCGATTCGGCAATGAGCAGTTCTTC. Based on the CDR3 plus reference TRBV2 and TRBJ2-1, the full variable domain is EPEVTQTPSHQVTQMGQEVILRCVPISNHLYFYWYRQILGQKVEFLVSFYNNEISEKSEIFDDQFSVERPDGSNFTLKIRSTKLEDSAMYFCASGRFGNEQFFGPGTRLTVL.

The CDR3 DNA reads TGTGCCAGCAGTTTAGCCCCCGTCGGCGGGAGGGCCGCGAGGGAGCAGTACTTC. It encodes CASSLAPVGGRAAREQYF. The chain employs TRBV27 and TRBJ2-5, with 9 bases aligning to TRBD2. Per germline, CDR1 MNHEY and CDR2 SMNVEV (reference sequence). Losses at the gene ends were 2 bases for V and 11 bases for J; bases not matched to a gene: 21. This CDR3 contains 18 residues.

The J gene is TRBJ1-2, the V gene TRBV30; TRBD1 might be the D (5 bases). The CDR3 consists of 13 residues. CDR1 and CDR2 from the germline V gene are GTSNPN and SVGIG (reference sequence). The germline V and J ends were trimmed by 3 bases and 0 bases, with 8 bases remaining between them. Here the CDR3 reads CAWRRDSNYGYTF. CDR3 sequence (DNA): TGTGCCTGGAGGAGGGACTCTAACTATGGCTACACCTTC.

This clone was observed a single time. The chain carries TRBV28 and TRBJ2-7; TRBD2 matches 9 bases. In germline, CDR1 is MDHEN, CDR2 SYDVKM. The CDR3 runs 15 residues. The junction had 10 bases not matched to a gene; V was cut back by 7 bases and J by 3 bases. The CDR3 DNA reads TGTGCCAGCACGATTAGCGGGAGAATGAACTACGAGCAGTACTTC. Protein sequence: CASTISGRMNYEQYF. Looking up the rest from reference TRBV28 and TRBJ2-7 gives the full variable domain: DVKVTQSSRYLVKRTGEKVFLECVQDMDHENMFWYRQDPGLGLRLIYFSYDVKMKEKGDIPEGYSVSREKKERFSLILESASTNQTSMYLCASTISGRMNYEQYFGPGTRLTVT.

This sequence joins TRBV28 and TRBJ2-4; D is unresolved. This CDR3 region has 13 residues. Trimming took off 3 bases at V and 6 bases at J, with 9 bases between the two ends. CDR1 and CDR2 (germline): MDHEN, SYDVKM. The CDR3 nucleotides read TGTGCCAGCAGTTTGGGCCTGGGAAACATTCAGTACTTC. The encoded protein is CASSLGLGNIQYF. The full variable domain, its missing parts supplied by reference TRBV28 and TRBJ2-4, is DVKVTQSSRYLVKRTGEKVFLECVQDMDHENMFWYRQDPGLGLRLIYFSYDVKMKEKGDIPEGYSVSREKKERFSLILESASTNQTSMYLCASSLGLGNIQYFGAGTRLSVL.

This clone came up a few times. The gene calls are TRBV7-9 and TRBJ2-7; a weak D match, TRBD1 (6 bases). This CDR3 is built from 15 residues. The V end lost 5 bases, the J end lost 2 bases, and 16 bases lay between the germline ends. Germline assignment: CDR1 SEHNR and CDR2 FQNEAQ (reference sequence). The CDR3 sequence is CASSPSFGGPYEQYF. The CDR3, as DNA: TGTGCCAGCAGCCCCTCTTTTGGGGGCCCCTACGAGCAGTACTTC.

The chain joins TRBV5-4 to TRBJ1-1; 7 nucleotides line up with TRBD1. The V segment lost 4 bases and the J segment 1 base; nucleotides outside the gene matches: 7. This CDR3 comprises 15 residues. Germline assignment: CDR1 SGHNT and CDR2 YYREEE (reference sequence). The CDR3 loop reads CASSPVTGANTEAFF. In DNA, the CDR3 is TGTGCCAGCAGCCCGGTAACAGGGGCGAACACTGAAGCTTTCTTT.

The chain recombines TRBV2 with TRBJ1-6; TRBD1 is a possible D gene (5 bases). The CDR3 consists of 14 residues. Per germline, CDR1 SNHLY and CDR2 FYNNEI. The ends were cut back, 3 bases at V and 7 bases at J, with 10 bases in the middle. The CDR3 region is CASSDDSENSPLHF. Written as DNA, the CDR3 is TGTGCCAGCAGTGATGACAGCGAGAATTCACCCCTCCACTTT. The full variable domain, its missing parts supplied by reference TRBV2 and TRBJ1-6, is EPEVTQTPSHQVTQMGQEVILRCVPISNHLYFYWYRQILGQKVEFLVSFYNNEISEKSEIFDDQFSVERPDGSNFTLKIRSTKLEDSAMYFCASSDDSENSPLHFGNGTRLTVT.

The chain links TRBV12-5 to TRBJ2-6, with 7 bases aligning to TRBD1. The CDR3 totals 15 residues. Germline V lookup: CDR1 LGHNT, CDR2 FRNRAP. Losses at the gene ends were 5 bases for V and 2 bases for J; bases not matched to a gene: 3. The DNA for the CDR3 is TGTGCTAGTGGTCTAGGACAGGCTGGGGCCAACGTCCTGACTTTC. Protein sequence: CASGLGQAGANVLTF. Together with reference TRBV12-5 and TRBJ2-6, the CDR3 gives the full variable domain: DARVTQTPRHKVTEMGQEVTMRCQPILGHNTVFWYRQTMMQGLELLAYFRNRAPLDDSGMPKDRFSAEMPDATLATLKIQPSEPRDSAVYFCASGLGQAGANVLTFGAGSRLTVL.

V is TRBV2 and J is TRBJ2-4; D uncertain. The germline CDR1 and CDR2 sequences are SNHLY and FYNNEI. V was trimmed by 3 bases and J by 7 bases, leaving 10 bases between them. CDR3 length: 13 residues. DNA for the CDR3: TGTGCCAGCAGTGATTGGGCCTCCAACATTCAGTACTTC. It specifies CASSDWASNIQYF.